A selection of T cell receptor beta chains follows, all from one sample in a study of blood T cell repertoires in COVID-19. Assay used: immunoSEQ multiplex PCR; TCRdb lists only in-frame clones, some missing. The sample shows approximately 440,000 clones, approximately 88% of them seen only once. The sequenced sample consisted of peripheral blood. The receptor source for this set is a woman aged 50 to 60 with COVID-19, enrolled during active disease. The CDR3 runs from the conserved cysteine through the conserved F or W. The order of the fields is D gene, J gene, V gene, clone size, CDR3 protein, CDR3 DNA. A D gene is named only where the DNA matches it firmly. Clone size is not always given. Where it is, it says once, few, many or a class for expanded clones.

d_call: NA; j_call: TRBJ1-1; v_call: TRBV5-1; clone_size: NA; cdr3_aa: CASSLAAQEGFTEAFF; cdr3_nt: TGCGCCAGCAGCTTGGCCGCCCAGGAGGGGTTCACTGAAGCTTTCTTT
d_call: NA; j_call: TRBJ2-3; v_call: TRBV5-1; clone_size: NA; cdr3_aa: CATRTTDTDTQYF; cdr3_nt: TGCGCCACCCGGACTACCGACACAGATACGCAGTATTTT
d_call: TRBD2; j_call: TRBJ2-5; v_call: TRBV14; clone_size: NA; cdr3_aa: CASSPGTSGAETQYF; cdr3_nt: TGTGCCAGCAGCCCCGGGACTAGCGGGGCGGAGACCCAGTACTTC
d_call: NA; j_call: TRBJ2-1; v_call: TRBV5-5; clone_size: NA; cdr3_aa: CASSLMGGAPASYNEQFF; cdr3_nt: TGTGCCAGCAGCTTGATGGGGGGGGCCCCGGCTTCCTACAATGAGCAGTTCTTC
d_call: NA; j_call: TRBJ1-1; v_call: TRBV7-8; clone_size: NA; cdr3_aa: CASSPRGARVTEAFF; cdr3_nt: TGTGCCAGCAGCCCACGGGGGGCGCGAGTCACTGAAGCTTTCTTT
d_call: NA; j_call: TRBJ2-3; v_call: TRBV7-9; clone_size: NA; cdr3_aa: CASSLEMADTQYF; cdr3_nt: TGTGCCAGCAGCTTGGAGATGGCAGATACGCAGTATTTT
d_call: TRBD1; j_call: TRBJ1-2; v_call: TRBV5-8; clone_size: NA; cdr3_aa: CASSLVTRGGGGYDYTF; cdr3_nt: TGTGCCAGCAGCTTGGTTACCAGAGGGGGCGGCGGCTATGACTACACCTTC
d_call: TRBD1; j_call: TRBJ2-6; v_call: TRBV20-1; clone_size: once; cdr3_aa: CSASGDRAPSGANVLTF; cdr3_nt: TGCAGTGCTAGTGGGGACAGGGCCCCCTCTGGGGCCAACGTCCTGACTTTC
d_call: NA; j_call: TRBJ1-2; v_call: TRBV6-1; clone_size: NA; cdr3_aa: CASSETANYGYTF; cdr3_nt: TGTGCCAGCAGTGAGACAGCTAACTATGGCTACACCTTC
d_call: NA; j_call: TRBJ1-2; v_call: TRBV5-1; clone_size: NA; cdr3_aa: CASSLAGGGDYGYTF; cdr3_nt: TGCGCCAGCAGCCTCGCGGGAGGGGGGGACTATGGCTACACCTTC
d_call: NA; j_call: TRBJ1-2; v_call: TRBV30; clone_size: NA; cdr3_aa: CACPDRFNYGYTF; cdr3_nt: TGTGCCTGCCCGGACAGATTTAACTATGGCTACACCTTC
d_call: NA; j_call: TRBJ1-1; v_call: TRBV29-1; clone_size: NA; cdr3_aa: CSVSDQANTEAFF; cdr3_nt: TGCAGCGTGTCTGACCAGGCGAACACTGAAGCTTTCTTT
d_call: NA; j_call: TRBJ2-7; v_call: TRBV7-2; clone_size: NA; cdr3_aa: CASSLMTGYEQYF; cdr3_nt: TGTGCCAGCAGCCTTATGACAGGCTACGAGCAGTACTTC